The present T cell receptor beta chain was sequenced within a study of blood T cells in healthy people across ages. Germline V gene sequence: CDR1 LNHDA, CDR2 SQIVND (reference sequence). The CDR3 totals 14 residues. V dropped 8 bases and J dropped 5 bases, with 13 bases sitting between them. This clonotype has more than one count but fewer than ten. Its antigen is not known. Findings and caveats of the study: Roughly linearly, TCR beta diversity per million T cells fell as age increased. Naive and antigen-experienced cells could not be conclusively compared, given unsorted PBMCs.

It was with a sample-barcoded 5' primer and a J-beta primer mix that a second PCR of roughly 7 to 12 cycles was run. MiXCR, applied by TCRdb to the 5' RACE reads, yields one record per CDR3 protein. This repertoire shows just under 750,000 distinct CDR3 sequences, about 20% found once; its top ten account for about 20%. The V and J genes are TRBV19 and TRBJ1-6; D is unclear. The sequence came from a man aged 65 to 85 in good health. The sequencing input was blood. CDR3 residues: CASAVGEHNSPLHF. The DNA for the CDR3 is TGTGCCAGTGCAGTCGGGGAGCATAATTCACCCCTCCACTTT.